These T cell receptor beta chains were read from a single sample in a study of T cells in Graves' hyperthyroidism and ophthalmopathy. One entry per CDR3 protein results from TCRdb running MiXCR on the multiplex PCR reads. This table holds approximately 400,000 distinct CDR3 sequences, around 14% found once. Sequenced: blood. The receptors here all came from a woman aged 18-35 years with Graves' hyperthyroidism. Each CDR3 is given without its conserved first and last residue.

J gene	V gene	CDR3 protein
TRBJ2-7	TRBV9	ASSVGAVYNYEQY
TRBJ2-5	TRBV7-9	ASSLGAKWTPETQY
TRBJ2-7	TRBV28	ASSFGGASYEQY
TRBJ2-5	TRBV20-1	SARSGTYQETQY
TRBJ2-2	TRBV9	ASSQDLWDTGELF
TRBJ1-2	TRBV6-1	ASRPIAREGGYT
TRBJ2-1	TRBV11-2	ASSLVGRARIPYNEQF
TRBJ2-1	TRBV5-1	ASSFPGTTSYNEQF
TRBJ2-7	TRBV4-3	ASSRSLGSYEQY
TRBJ1-2	TRBV11-2	ASSLGWDAPRGYGYT
TRBJ1-4	TRBV2	ASTLSEEKLF
TRBJ2-7	TRBV5-1	ASSLGDRVLYEQY
TRBJ1-5	TRBV6-2/TRBV6-3	ASTPRDRVFQPQH
TRBJ1-6	TRBV19	ASRGQYNSPLH
TRBJ2-1	TRBV12-5	ASGLGLAGFNEQF
TRBJ2-4	TRBV28	ASSPSQGILAKNIQY
TRBJ1-1	TRBV6-6	ASSYQGGDTEAF
TRBJ1-2	TRBV19	ASSIASTGRSRDGYT
TRBJ2-5	TRBV18	ASSVTVQETQY
TRBJ1-1	TRBV28	ASSSQGAHTEAF
TRBJ1-3	TRBV5-4	ASSPEGTRNTIY
TRBJ1-1	TRBV10-3	AISDRAGTEAF
TRBJ2-5	TRBV6-1	ASRSTGGGGTQY
TRBJ1-2	TRBV28	ASNRDRGNYGYT
TRBJ2-1	TRBV15	ATSPNRGNEQF
TRBJ1-5	TRBV6-1	ASSPGQALRSNQPQH
TRBJ2-3	TRBV29-1	SGRIAGGPSDTQY
TRBJ1-3	TRBV7-2	ASSQGTGTRGNTIY
TRBJ2-1	TRBV10-3	AISDSFERGGNEQF
TRBJ2-7	TRBV4-1	ASSQPAGTSGSYEQY
TRBJ2-1	TRBV15	ATSLGQRQSNEQF
TRBJ2-7	TRBV7-2	ASSLDRDSSVYEQY
TRBJ2-5	TRBV27	ASGVAEETQY
TRBJ2-5	TRBV25-1	ASTRTDRVGETQY
TRBJ2-1	TRBV12-3/TRBV12-4	ASSLLGSNEQF
TRBJ2-1	TRBV4-1	ASSHSRARSSYNEQF
TRBJ2-7	TRBV20-1	SASSGSYEQY
TRBJ2-7	TRBV28	ASSLAKAYEQY
TRBJ1-1	TRBV28	ASSPLTGYTEAF
TRBJ2-3	TRBV12-3/TRBV12-4	ASSLRLAVTDTQY
TRBJ2-3	TRBV20-1	SARVEGNTDTQY
TRBJ2-5	TRBV20-1	SAIDRGETQY
TRBJ2-7	TRBV20-1	SVRTGDYEQY
TRBJ1-4	TRBV4-1	ASSNRPFTRNEKLF
TRBJ2-7	TRBV9	ANSQNPLEQY
TRBJ2-5	TRBV20-1	SATTPLAPGTQY
TRBJ2-7	TRBV28	ASSGILGQGMYEQY
TRBJ2-1	TRBV28	ASTLLAGGTVPYNEQF
TRBJ1-3	TRBV6-1	ASSVSWASGNTIY
TRBJ1-1	TRBV6-1	ASSDNTEAF
TRBJ2-7	TRBV4-1	ASSHREPSSYEQY
TRBJ1-2	TRBV25-1	ATIGGLGYGYT
TRBJ1-1	TRBV19	ASSIGTGWATEAF
TRBJ1-1	TRBV6-4	ASRRNNIWNTEAF
TRBJ2-3	TRBV5-5	ASSLIALSTDTQY
TRBJ2-7	TRBV6-1	ASSEVGGEQY
TRBJ2-7	TRBV5-6	ASSFATSGRRWEQY
TRBJ1-6	TRBV20-1	SAPGDGQSSPLH